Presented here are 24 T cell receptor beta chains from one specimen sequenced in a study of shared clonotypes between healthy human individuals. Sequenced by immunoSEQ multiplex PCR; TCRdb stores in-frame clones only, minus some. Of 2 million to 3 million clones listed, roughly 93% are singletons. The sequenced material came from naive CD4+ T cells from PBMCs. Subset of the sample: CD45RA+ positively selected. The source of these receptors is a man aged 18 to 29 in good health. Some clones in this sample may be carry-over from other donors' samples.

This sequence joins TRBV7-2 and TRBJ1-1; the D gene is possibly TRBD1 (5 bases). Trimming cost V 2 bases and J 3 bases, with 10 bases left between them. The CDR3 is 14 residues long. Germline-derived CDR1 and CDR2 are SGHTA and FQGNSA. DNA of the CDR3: TGTGCCAGCAGCTTACTGACAGCCTACACTGAAGCTTTCTTT. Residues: CASSLLTAYTEAFF.

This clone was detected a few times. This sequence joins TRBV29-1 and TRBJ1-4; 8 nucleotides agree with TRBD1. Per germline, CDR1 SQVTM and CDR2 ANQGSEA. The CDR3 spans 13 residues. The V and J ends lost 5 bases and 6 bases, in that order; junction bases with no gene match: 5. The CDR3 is CSVRQGPDEKLFF. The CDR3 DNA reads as TGCAGCGTTCGACAGGGGCCGGATGAAAAACTGTTTTTT.

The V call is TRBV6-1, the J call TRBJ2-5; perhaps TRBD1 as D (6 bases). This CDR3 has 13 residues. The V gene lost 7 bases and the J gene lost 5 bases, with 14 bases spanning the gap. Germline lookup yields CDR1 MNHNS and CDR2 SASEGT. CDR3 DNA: TGTGCCAGCACCACCGGGACATGGGAGACCCAGTACTTC. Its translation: CASTTGTWETQYF.

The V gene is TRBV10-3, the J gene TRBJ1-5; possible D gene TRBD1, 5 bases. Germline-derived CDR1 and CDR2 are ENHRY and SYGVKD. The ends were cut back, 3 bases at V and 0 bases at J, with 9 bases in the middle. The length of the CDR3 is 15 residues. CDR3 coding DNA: TGTGCCATCAGTGATAGCAGGGCTAGCAATCAGCCCCAGCATTTT. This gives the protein CAISDSRASNQPQHF.

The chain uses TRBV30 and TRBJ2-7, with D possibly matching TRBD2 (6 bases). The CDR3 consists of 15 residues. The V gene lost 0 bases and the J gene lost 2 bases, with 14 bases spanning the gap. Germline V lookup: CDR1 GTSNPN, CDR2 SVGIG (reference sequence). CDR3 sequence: CAWSVAGPSPYEQYF. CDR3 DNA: TGTGCCTGGAGTGTGGCGGGACCCTCCCCCTACGAGCAGTACTTC.

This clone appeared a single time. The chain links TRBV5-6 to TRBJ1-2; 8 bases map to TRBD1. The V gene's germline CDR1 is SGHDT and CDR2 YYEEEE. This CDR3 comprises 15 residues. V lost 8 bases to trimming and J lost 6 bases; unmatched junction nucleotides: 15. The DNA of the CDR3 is TGTGCCAGTAACAATCAGGGGGCCGAAAACGATGGCTACACCTTC. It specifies CASNNQGAENDGYTF.

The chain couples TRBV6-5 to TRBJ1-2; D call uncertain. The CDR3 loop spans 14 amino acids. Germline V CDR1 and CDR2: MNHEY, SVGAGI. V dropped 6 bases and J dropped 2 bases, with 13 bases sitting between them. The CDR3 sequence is CASSVQGNNYGYTF. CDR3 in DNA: TGTGCCAGCAGCGTTCAAGGAAACAACTATGGCTACACCTTC.

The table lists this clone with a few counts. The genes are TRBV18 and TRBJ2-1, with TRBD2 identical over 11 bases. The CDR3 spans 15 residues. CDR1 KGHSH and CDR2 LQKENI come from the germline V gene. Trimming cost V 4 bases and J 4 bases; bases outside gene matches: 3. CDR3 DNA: TGTGCCAGCTCACAGGGACTAGCGGAATACAATGAGCAGTTCTTC. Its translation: CASSQGLAEYNEQFF.

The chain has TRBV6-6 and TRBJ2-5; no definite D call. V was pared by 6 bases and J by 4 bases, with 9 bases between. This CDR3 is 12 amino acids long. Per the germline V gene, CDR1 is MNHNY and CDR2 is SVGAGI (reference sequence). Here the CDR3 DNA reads TGTGCCAGCAGCCGCACGTCAGAGACCCAGTACTTC. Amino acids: CASSRTSETQYF.

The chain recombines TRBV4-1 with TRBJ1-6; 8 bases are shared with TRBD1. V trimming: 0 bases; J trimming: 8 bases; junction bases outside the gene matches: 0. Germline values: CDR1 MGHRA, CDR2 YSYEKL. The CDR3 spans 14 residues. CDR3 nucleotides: TGCGCCAGCAGCCAAGAGACAGGGGATTCACCCCTCCACTTT. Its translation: CASSQETGDSPLHF.

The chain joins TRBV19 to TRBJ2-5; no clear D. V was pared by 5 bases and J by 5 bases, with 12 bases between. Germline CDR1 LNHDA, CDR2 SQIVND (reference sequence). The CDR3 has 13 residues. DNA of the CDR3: TGTGCCAGTAGTTCCTCTGGGTGGGAGACCCAGTACTTC. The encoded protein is CASSSSGWETQYF.

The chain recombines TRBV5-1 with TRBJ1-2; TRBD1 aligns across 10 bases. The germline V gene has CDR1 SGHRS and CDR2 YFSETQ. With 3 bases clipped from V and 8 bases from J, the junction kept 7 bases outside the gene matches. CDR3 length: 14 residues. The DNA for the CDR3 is TGCGCCAGCAGCTCTAGGGACAGGGGCGACGGCTACACCTTC. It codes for CASSSRDRGDGYTF.

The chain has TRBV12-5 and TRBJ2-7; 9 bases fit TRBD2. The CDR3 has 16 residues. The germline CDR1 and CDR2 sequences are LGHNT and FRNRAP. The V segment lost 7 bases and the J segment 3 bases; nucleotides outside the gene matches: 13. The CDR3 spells CASANIGLAGIYEQYF. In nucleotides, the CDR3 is TGTGCTAGTGCCAACATAGGGCTAGCGGGGATCTACGAGCAGTACTTC.

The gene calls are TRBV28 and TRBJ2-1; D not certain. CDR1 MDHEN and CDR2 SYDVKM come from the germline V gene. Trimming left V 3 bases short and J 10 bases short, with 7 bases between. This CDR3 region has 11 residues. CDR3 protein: CASSFRQEQFF. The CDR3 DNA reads TGTGCCAGCAGTTTCCGCCAGGAGCAGTTCTTC.

As DNA, the CDR3 is TGTGCCAGCTCACCCTTTGAGGGACAGGGGAGGTTATCGAGCACTGAAGCTTTCTTT. Its translation is CASSPFEGQGRLSSTEAFF. The chain employs TRBV18 and TRBJ1-1; 10 bases match TRBD1. With 3 bases clipped from V and 4 bases from J, the junction kept 17 bases outside the gene matches. In germline, CDR1 is KGHSH, CDR2 LQKENI. The CDR3 has 19 residues. Full variable domain (missing parts from reference TRBV18 and TRBJ1-1): NAGVMQNPRHLVRRRGQEARLRCSPMKGHSHVYWYRQLPEEGLKFMVYLQKENIIDESGMPKERFSAEFPKEGPSILRIQQVVRGDSAAYFCASSPFEGQGRLSSTEAFFGQGTRLTVV.

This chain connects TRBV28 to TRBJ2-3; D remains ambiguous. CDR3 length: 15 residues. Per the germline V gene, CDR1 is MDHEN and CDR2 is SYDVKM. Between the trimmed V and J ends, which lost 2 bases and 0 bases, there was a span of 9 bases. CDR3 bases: TGTGCCAGCAGTTTAGGCGATACTAGCACAGATACGCAGTATTTT. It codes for CASSLGDTSTDTQYF.

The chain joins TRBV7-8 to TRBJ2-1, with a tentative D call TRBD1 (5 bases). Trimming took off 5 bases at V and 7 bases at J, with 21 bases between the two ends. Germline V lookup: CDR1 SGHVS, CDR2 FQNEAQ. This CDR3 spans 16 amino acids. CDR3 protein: CASSPIRGNPRNEQFF. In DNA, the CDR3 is TGTGCCAGCAGCCCGATTAGGGGTAACCCAAGGAATGAGCAGTTCTTC.

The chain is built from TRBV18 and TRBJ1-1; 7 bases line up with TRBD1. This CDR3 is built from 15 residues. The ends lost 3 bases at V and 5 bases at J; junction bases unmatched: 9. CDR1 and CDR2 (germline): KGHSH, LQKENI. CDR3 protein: CASSPMALQGTEAFF. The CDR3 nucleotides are TGTGCCAGCTCACCCATGGCCTTACAGGGGACTGAAGCTTTCTTT. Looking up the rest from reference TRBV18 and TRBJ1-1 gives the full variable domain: NAGVMQNPRHLVRRRGQEARLRCSPMKGHSHVYWYRQLPEEGLKFMVYLQKENIIDESGMPKERFSAEFPKEGPSILRIQQVVRGDSAAYFCASSPMALQGTEAFFGQGTRLTVV.

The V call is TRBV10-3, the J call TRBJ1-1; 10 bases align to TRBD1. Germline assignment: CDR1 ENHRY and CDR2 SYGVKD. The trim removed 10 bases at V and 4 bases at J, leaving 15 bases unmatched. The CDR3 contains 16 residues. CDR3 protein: CASLLDGTGVSTEAFF. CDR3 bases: TGTGCCAGCCTCCTTGACGGGACAGGGGTTTCCACTGAAGCTTTCTTT.

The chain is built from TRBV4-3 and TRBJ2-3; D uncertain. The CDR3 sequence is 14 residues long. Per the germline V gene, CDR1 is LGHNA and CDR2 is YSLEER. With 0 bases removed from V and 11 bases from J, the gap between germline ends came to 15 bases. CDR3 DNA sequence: TGCGCCAGCAGCCAAGATAGGGCCGCTAGTGGGCAGTATTTT. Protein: CASSQDRAASGQYF.

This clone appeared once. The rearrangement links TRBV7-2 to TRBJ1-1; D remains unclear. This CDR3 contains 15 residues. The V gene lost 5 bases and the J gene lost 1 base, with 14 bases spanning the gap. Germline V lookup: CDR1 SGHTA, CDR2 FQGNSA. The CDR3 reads CASSPYVGRNTEAFF. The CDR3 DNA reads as TGTGCCAGCAGCCCCTACGTAGGTAGGAACACTGAAGCTTTCTTT.

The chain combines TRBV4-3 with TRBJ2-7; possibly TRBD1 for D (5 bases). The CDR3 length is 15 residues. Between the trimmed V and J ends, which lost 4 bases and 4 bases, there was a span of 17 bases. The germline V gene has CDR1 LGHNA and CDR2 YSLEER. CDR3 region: CASSPGSNGLYEQYF. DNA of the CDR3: TGCGCCAGCAGCCCAGGGTCTAACGGCTTATACGAGCAGTACTTC.

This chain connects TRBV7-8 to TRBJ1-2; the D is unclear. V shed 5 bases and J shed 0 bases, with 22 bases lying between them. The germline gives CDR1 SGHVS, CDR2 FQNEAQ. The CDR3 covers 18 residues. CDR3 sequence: CASSPSLVRANPNYGYTF. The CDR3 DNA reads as TGTGCCAGCAGCCCTAGCCTAGTTAGGGCAAACCCTAACTATGGCTACACCTTC.

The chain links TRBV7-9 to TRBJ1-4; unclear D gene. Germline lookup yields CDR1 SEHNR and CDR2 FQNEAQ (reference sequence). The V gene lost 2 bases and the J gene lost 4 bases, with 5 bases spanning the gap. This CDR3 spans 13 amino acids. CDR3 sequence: CASSLMGNEKLFF. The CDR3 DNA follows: TGTGCCAGCAGCTTAATGGGTAATGAAAAACTGTTTTTT.